Below, 8 T cell receptor beta chains from the same sample are listed, as sequenced in a study of spatial heterogeneity in lung cancer (dated by TCRdb to between 2018 and 2020). Library creation used 5' RACE. The data were produced on a NextSeq 500. Clones were called with MiXCR by TCRdb after fastp trimmed the public reads at Q25, and only in-frame beta chains were retained. Each entry merges the rows of one CDR3 protein and shows their most common DNA and genes. The sample profile shows tens of thousands of distinct CDR3 sequences; around 6% of them were found once. Together, the top ten hold about 14% of the sample. Interpreted using the paper, the time point label stands for: sample taken at primary tumor resection. The sample was PBMCs, taken at surgery. All receptors derive from a female donor with early-stage non-small cell lung cancer.

This clonotype has ten or more counts. The chain carries TRBV6-5 and TRBJ2-3; 7 bases line up with TRBD1. CDR1 MNHEY and CDR2 SVGAGI come from the germline V gene. V shed 1 base and J 4 bases; nucleotides not matched to a gene: 11. The CDR3 spans 17 residues. CDR3 protein: CASSYWVRGRFPDTQYF. DNA for the CDR3: TGTGCCAGCAGTTACTGGGTGAGGGGGCGATTTCCAGATACGCAGTATTTT.

This clonotype has just a few counts. The V gene is TRBV29-1, the J gene TRBJ1-1; D gene uncertain. Germline assignment: CDR1 SQVTM and CDR2 ANQGSEA. The CDR3 contains 13 residues. The germline V and J ends were trimmed by 7 bases and 4 bases, with 16 bases remaining between them. The CDR3 here is CSALQLRSTEAFF. Written as DNA, the CDR3 is TGCAGCGCACTCCAGCTTCGGAGCACTGAAGCTTTCTTT.

V usage is TRBV15 and J usage is TRBJ2-7, with D hard to call. The length of the CDR3 is 12 residues. Germline V gene data show CDR1 as LNHNV and CDR2 as YYDKDF (reference sequence). Trimming removed 0 bases from V and 7 bases from J, with 7 bases in between. The CDR3 DNA reads TGTGCCACCAGCAGAGAGGGTTGGGAGCAGTACTTC. Protein product: CATSREGWEQYF.

This clonotype came up a few times. The V gene is TRBV21-1, the J gene TRBJ1-5. TRBV21-1 has pseudogene status. The CDR3 loop spans 17 amino acids. CDR3 sequence: CARLGEIKPGSNQPQHF. As DNA, the CDR3 is TGTGCCAGGCTAGGGGAAATTAAGCCTGGGAGCAATCAGCCCCAGCATTTT.

This clonotype was detected ten times or more. The chain is built from TRBV3-1 and TRBJ1-4, with TRBD1 identical over 7 bases. V was clipped by 3 bases and J by 13 bases; unmatched bases: 5. Germline V CDR1 and CDR2: LGHDT, YNNKEL (reference sequence). This CDR3 is 12 amino acids long. The CDR3: CASSQARQGLFF. In DNA, the CDR3 is TGTGCCAGCAGCCAGGCCCGACAGGGACTGTTTTTT.

This clonotype showed up many times. The J gene is TRBJ2-2, the V gene TRBV12-3 or TRBV12-4; 7 bases agree with TRBD2. J gave up 5 bases and V 7 bases, and 7 bases lay outside the gene matches. The CDR3 sequence is 14 residues long. CDR3 loop: CASTLGGATGELFF. Here the CDR3 DNA reads TGTGCCAGCACCCTGGGAGGGGCGACCGGGGAGCTGTTTTTT.

This clonotype appeared many times. The chain combines TRBV28 with TRBJ2-7; 10 positions agree with TRBD1. This CDR3 is 14 amino acids long. V was clipped by 2 bases and J by 4 bases; unmatched bases: 2. CDR1 and CDR2 from the germline V gene are MDHEN and SYDVKM. Written as DNA, the CDR3 is TGTGCCAGCAGTTTAGACAGGGGGCAGTACGAGCAGTACGTC. It translates to CASSLDRGQYEQYV.

V is TRBV20-1 and J is TRBJ1-2; D not certain. Trimming removed 1 base from V and 7 bases from J, with 19 bases in between. Germline V gives CDR1 DFQATT, CDR2 SNEGSKA (reference sequence). This CDR3 is built from 15 residues. The CDR3 here is CSARGPVGGVAGYTF. CDR3 nucleotide sequence: TGCAGTGCTAGAGGTCCGGTGGGTGGGGTTGCTGGCTACACCTTC.